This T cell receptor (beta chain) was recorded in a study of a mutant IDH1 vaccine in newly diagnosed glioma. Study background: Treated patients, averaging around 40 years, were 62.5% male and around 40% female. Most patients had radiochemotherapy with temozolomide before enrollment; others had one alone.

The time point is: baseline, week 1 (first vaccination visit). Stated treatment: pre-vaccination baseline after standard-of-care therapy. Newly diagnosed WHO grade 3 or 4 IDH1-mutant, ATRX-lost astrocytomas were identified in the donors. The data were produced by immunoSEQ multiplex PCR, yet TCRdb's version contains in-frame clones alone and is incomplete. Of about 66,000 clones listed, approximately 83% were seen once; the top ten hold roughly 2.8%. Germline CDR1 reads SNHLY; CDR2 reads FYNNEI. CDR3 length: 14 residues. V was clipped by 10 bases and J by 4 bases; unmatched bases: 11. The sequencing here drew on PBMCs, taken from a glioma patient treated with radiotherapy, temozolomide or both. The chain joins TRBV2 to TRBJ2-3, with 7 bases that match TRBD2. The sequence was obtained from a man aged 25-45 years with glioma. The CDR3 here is CAIAPRLAADTQYF. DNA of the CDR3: TGTGCCATCGCACCGAGACTAGCAGCAGATACGCAGTATTTT.